The present TCR beta chain was sequenced within a study of T cell responses to AZD1222 COVID-19 vaccine. Germline CDR1 is SGHDT and CDR2 is YYEEEE. Trimming took 0 bases from V and 1 from J, leaving 10 bases between them. There are 15 residues in the CDR3. Generated by immunoSEQ multiplex PCR, the TCRdb table keeps only in-frame clones and is missing some. Among roughly 140,000 clones listed, 88% were seen once. The material sequenced was peripheral blood, taken on day 0 of MenACWY control vaccination. The sequence was obtained from an adult in good health. This sequence joins TRBV5-6 and TRBJ1-1; a weak D match, TRBD1 (6 bases). CDR3 DNA sequence: TGTGCCAGCAGCTTGGAGCTACAGGGGAACACTGAAGCTTTCTTT. This sequence encodes CASSLELQGNTEAFF.